What follows are 13 T cell receptor beta chains derived from one specimen sequenced in a study of blood T cell repertoires in COVID-19. Profiled with immunoSEQ multiplex PCR; TCRdb holds only in-frame clones, not every one. This sample has some 38,000 clones, with 90% found just once. The sample was peripheral blood. All receptors derive from a man aged 60 to 75 with active or convalescent COVID-19.

The chain recombines TRBV24-1 with TRBJ2-1; 9 bases line up with TRBD2. With V trimmed by 5 bases and J by 5 bases, 3 bases remained unmatched. Germline assignment: CDR1 KGHDR and CDR2 SFDVKD. This CDR3 region has 14 residues. This CDR3 is CATSGAGGNNEQFF. The CDR3 bases are TGTGCCACCAGTGGAGCGGGAGGAAACAATGAGCAGTTCTTC.

This rearrangement joins TRBV10-1 to TRBJ2-1; D call uncertain. Per germline, CDR1 WNHNN and CDR2 SYGVQD (reference sequence). The length of the CDR3 is 12 residues. Trimming took off 5 bases at V and 7 bases at J, with 9 bases between the two ends. CDR3 loop: CASSRTLNEQFF. CDR3 sequence (DNA): TGCGCCAGCAGTAGAACTCTGAATGAGCAGTTCTTC.

In its sample, this clone was seen once. At one end, the junction sequence differs from germline, possibly due to a read error. The chain couples TRBV20-1 to TRBJ2-1; 7 bases agree with TRBD1. Germline values: CDR1 DFQATT, CDR2 SNEGSKA (reference sequence). CDR3 length: 9 amino acids. CDR3 region: CSASPGGIF. CDR3 nucleotides: TGCAGTGCTAGTCCAGGGGGAATCTTC.

The J gene is TRBJ2-3, the V gene TRBV14, with TRBD2 matching 7 bases. Germline lookup yields CDR1 SGHDN and CDR2 FVKESK. This CDR3 comprises 16 residues. Trimming cost V 0 bases and J 0 bases; bases outside gene matches: 3. The CDR3, as DNA: TGTGCCAGCAGCCAAGATCTGGGAGGGAGCACAGATACGCAGTATTTT. Amino acids: CASSQDLGGSTDTQYF. The whole variable domain, filled in from reference TRBV14 and TRBJ2-3, reads EAGVTQFPSHSVIEKGQTVTLRCDPISGHDNLYWYRRVMGKEIKFLLHFVKESKQDESGMPNNRFLAERTGGTYSTLKVQPAELEDSGVYFCASSQDLGGSTDTQYFGPGTRLTVL.

This clone was seen only once. V usage is TRBV27 and J usage is TRBJ2-3; 8 bases align to TRBD2. The CDR3 totals 17 residues. J gave up 7 bases and V 5 bases, and 17 bases lay outside the gene matches. Germline-derived CDR1 and CDR2 are MNHEY and SMNVEV (reference sequence). The CDR3 is CASSGRLAFAALNTQYF. CDR3 sequence (DNA): TGTGCCAGCAGTGGCCGACTAGCGTTCGCGGCCTTAAATACGCAGTATTTT.

The genes are TRBV11-2 and TRBJ2-3; 7 bases match TRBD2. The CDR3 has 14 amino acids. CDR1 SGHAT and CDR2 FQNNGV come from the germline V gene. J lost 2 bases, V lost 4 bases, and 3 bases had no gene match. CDR3 sequence: CASSWGGNTDTQYF. In nucleotides, the CDR3 is TGTGCCAGCAGCTGGGGGGGGAACACAGATACGCAGTATTTT.

This chain links TRBV5-1 with TRBJ2-3; 13 bases match TRBD2. With 4 bases clipped from V and 7 bases from J, the junction kept 9 bases outside the gene matches. Germline-derived CDR1 and CDR2 are SGHRS and YFSETQ. The CDR3 consists of 16 residues. CDR3 DNA: TGCGCCAGCAGCCCCCGGACTAGCGGGAGTGTGTATACGCAGTATTTT. It specifies CASSPRTSGSVYTQYF.

The rearrangement uses TRBV4-3 and TRBJ1-2; 10 nucleotides agree with TRBD1. The V gene end was trimmed by 3 bases and the J gene end by 5 bases; junction bases not matched to a gene: 12. Germline V gives CDR1 LGHNA, CDR2 YSLEER. The length of the CDR3 is 17 residues. In DNA, the CDR3 is TGCGCCAGCAGCCAGGGAAGAACCGGGACAGGGGTATATGGCTACACCTTC. Translation gives CASSQGRTGTGVYGYTF.

This chain joins TRBV6-2 or TRBV6-3 and TRBJ2-3; a possible D gene is TRBD2 (5 bases). With 4 bases removed from V and 4 bases from J, the gap between germline ends came to 15 bases. Germline V gene sequence: CDR1 MNHEY, CDR2 SVGEGT. The CDR3 is made up of 15 amino acids. The CDR3 loop reads CASSSSADGADTQYF. The DNA for the CDR3 is TGTGCCAGCAGTTCCTCAGCGGACGGGGCAGATACGCAGTATTTT.

This clone was seen a single time. This chain connects TRBV13 to TRBJ2-3; D is possibly TRBD2 (6 bases). Germline V gene sequence: CDR1 PRHDT, CDR2 FYEKMQ (reference sequence). The V and J ends lost 7 bases and 1 base respectively, with 15 bases between them. The CDR3 extends over 15 amino acids. For the CDR3, the DNA is TGTGCCAGCAACGTACTAGGAGGGGGCACAGATACGCAGTATTTT. Translation gives CASNVLGGGTDTQYF.

The V gene is TRBV2, the J gene TRBJ2-5; 8 bases are a match to TRBD2. With V trimmed by 8 bases and J by 1 base, 6 bases remained unmatched. Germline V gives CDR1 SNHLY, CDR2 FYNNEI. The CDR3 is 14 amino acids. CDR3 in DNA: TGTGCCAGCCTGGTCCGGGAGGGCCAAGAGACCCAGTACTTC. Residues: CASLVREGQETQYF.

The chain uses TRBV5-4 and TRBJ2-7; the match to TRBD2 covers 7 bases. The CDR3 has 20 residues. In germline, CDR1 is SGHNT, CDR2 YYREEE (reference sequence). Trimming removed 2 bases from V and 1 base from J; junction bases left unmatched: 21. The CDR3 DNA reads as TGTGCCAGCAGCTTATATACGCTACCTGGACTAGGATCCCTATCCTACGAGCAGTACTTC. Protein sequence: CASSLYTLPGLGSLSYEQYF. Drawing the rest from reference TRBV5-4 and TRBJ2-7, the complete variable domain is ETGVTQSPTHLIKTRGQQVTLRCSSQSGHNTVSWYQQALGQGPQFIFQYYREEENGRGNFPPRFSGLQFPNYSSELNVNALELDDSALYLCASSLYTLPGLGSLSYEQYFGPGTRLTVT.

Written as DNA, the CDR3 is TGTGCCAGCAGCTCCGGGACTGCCTTTTATAATTCACCCCTCCACTTT. This gives the protein CASSSGTAFYNSPLHF. V and J are TRBV5-5 and TRBJ1-6, with D possibly TRBD1 on 5 matching bases. The germline gives CDR1 SGHKS, CDR2 YYEKEE (reference sequence). The CDR3 has 16 residues. Trimming pared 3 bases from V and 4 bases from J, leaving 14 bases between.